This T cell receptor beta chain is from a study of T-cell reconstitution after alpha-beta-depleted transplantation in children (dated by TCRdb to about 2016). Background on the whole study: Using TCR repertoire profiling, the study followed T-cell immune reconstitution in a quantitative way in children after TCRalphabeta/CD19-depleted allogeneic hematopoietic cell transplantation.

Counted from cysteine to phenylalanine, this CDR3 has 14 amino acids. Only CDR3 DNA is held: 42 bases, read in frame from base 1. Sequences SEHNR (CDR1) and FQNEAQ (CDR2) are obtained from the germline V gene (reference sequence). V is reduced by 5 bases and J by 3 bases, leaving a spacing of 14 bases between them. There are many counts of this clonotype. Its antigen is still unknown. Per-base qualities were not stored, and no clone one base away is much larger. The method behind the library was PCR. Sequencing took place on an Illumina HiSeq 2500. To normalize quantification of the TCRbeta repertoire, the TCR libraries were built with molecular barcoding that relied on unique molecular identifiers. The public reads were reanalyzed by TCRdb: fastp trimming at Q25, MiXCR alignment, in-frame beta chains only. Entries that share a CDR3 protein sequence are merged under the most common genes and DNA. The sample profile shows 80,000 to 95,000 distinct CDR3 sequences; roughly 8% of them were found once. Approximately 7% of the sample is in the top ten clones.

The chain is made from TRBV7-9 and TRBJ2-7, with a weak D call of TRBD1 (6 bases match). The source was PBMCs from the stem cell graft donor, collected from the stem cell graft. The TCR comes from a human donor who donated a stem cell graft to a child with congenital amegakaryocytic thrombocytopenia. The nucleotides are TGTGCCAGCAGCCATCGCGACAGGAACTACGAGCAGTACTTC. This gives the protein CASSHRDRNYEQYF. Beyond the CDR3, the reference TRBV7-9 and TRBJ2-7 genes provide the residues; the full variable domain reads: DTGVSQNPRHKITKRGQNVTFRCDPISEHNRLYWYRQTLGQGPEFLTYFQNEAQLEKSRLLSDRFSAERPKGSFSTLEIQRTEQGDSAMYLCASSHRDRNYEQYFGPGTRLTVT.